What follows describes a single TCR beta chain. The data stem from a study of siplizumab effects on memory and regulatory T cells. Sequencing was performed with immunoSEQ multiplex PCR; in TCRdb, only in-frame clones are kept and a portion is missing. This table has 55,000 to 65,000 clones, around 97% appearing once. V was shortened by 0 bases and J by 2 bases, with 6 bases between the two germline ends. Per germline, CDR1 SGDLS and CDR2 YYNGEE. The CDR3 is made up of 13 amino acids. The rearrangement joins TRBV9 to TRBJ2-7; D unresolved. This TCR derives from a human donor in good health. Sequencing used naive CD8+ T cells sorted from blood. DNA for the CDR3: TGTGCCAGCAGCGTAGGTAACGCCTACGAGCAGTACTTC. Its translation: CASSVGNAYEQYF.